This T cell receptor (beta chain) came from a study of radiotherapy plus CTLA-4 blockade in lung cancer. Study information: Objective responses were seen in over 15% of patients, disease control in roughly 30%.

The V end was cut by 5 bases, the J end by 2 bases, with 10 bases between. The CDR3 extends over 14 amino acids. CDR1 is SGHVS, CDR2 FQNEAQ, per germline. Study-wide findings and caveats: Per reports, early blood T cell clone dynamics, plus interferon-beta, forecast response most strongly. Radiotherapy plus ipilimumab was followed by expansion in blood of tumor-derived TCR clones.

This table comes from immunoSEQ multiplex PCR, and its TCRdb copy is limited to in-frame clones, with some not included. Here the sample spans some 100,000 clones, approximately 80% being singletons. About this clone: Its specificity is not known. Other DNA sequences in this sample translate to the same CDR3.

This material consisted of peripheral blood, taken from a patient treated with radiotherapy plus ipilimumab. The source of this sequence is a human donor with non-small cell lung cancer that progressed on radiotherapy plus ipilimumab. This chain connects TRBV7-8 to TRBJ1-5; D is unresolved. This chain's CDR3 is CASSRRRGNQPQHF. In DNA, the CDR3 is TGTGCCAGCAGCCGTCGGCGGGGCAATCAGCCCCAGCATTTT.